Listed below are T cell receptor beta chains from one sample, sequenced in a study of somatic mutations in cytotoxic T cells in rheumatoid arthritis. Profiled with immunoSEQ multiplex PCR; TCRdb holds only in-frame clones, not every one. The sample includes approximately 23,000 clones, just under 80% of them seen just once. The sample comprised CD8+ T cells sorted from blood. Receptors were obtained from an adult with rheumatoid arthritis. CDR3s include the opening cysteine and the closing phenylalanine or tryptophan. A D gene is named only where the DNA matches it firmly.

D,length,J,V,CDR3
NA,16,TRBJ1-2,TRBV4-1,CASSQEVKGQGYGYTF
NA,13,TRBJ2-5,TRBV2,CAIGRGRRETQYF
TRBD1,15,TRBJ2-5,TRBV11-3,CASSWGQGEEETQYF
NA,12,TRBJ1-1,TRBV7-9,CASSLPTFEAFF
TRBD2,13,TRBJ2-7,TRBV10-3,CAIGLGPHYEQYF
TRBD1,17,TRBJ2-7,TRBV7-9,CASSRTLGRDRGEEQYF
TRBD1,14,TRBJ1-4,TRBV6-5,CASGLGGQPEKLFF
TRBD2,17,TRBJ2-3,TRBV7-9,CASSPRTSGDPTDTQYF
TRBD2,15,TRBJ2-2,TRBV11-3,CASSPGLSNTGELFF
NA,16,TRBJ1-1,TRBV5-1,CASSLGGMAMNTEAFF
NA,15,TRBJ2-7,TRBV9,CASSPNTKSSYEQYF
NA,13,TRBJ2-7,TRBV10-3,CATYRDLGLEQYF
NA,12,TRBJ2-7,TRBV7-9,CASSLRSYEQYF
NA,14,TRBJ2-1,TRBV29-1,CSVEGRGQFDEQFF
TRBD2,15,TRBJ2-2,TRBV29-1,CSASGLAGGSGELFF
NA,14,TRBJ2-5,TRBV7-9,CASSLGGTGETQYF
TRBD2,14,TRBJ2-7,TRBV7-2,CASSFSGGVYEQYF
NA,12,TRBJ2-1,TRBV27,CASRGEDNEQFF
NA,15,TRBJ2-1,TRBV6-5,CASSFLGLTGNEQFF
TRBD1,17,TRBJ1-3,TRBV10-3,CAITRDREYRSGNTIYF
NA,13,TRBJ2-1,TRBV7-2,CASRDRSYNEQFF
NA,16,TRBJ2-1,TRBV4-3,CASSQDWESSYNEQFF
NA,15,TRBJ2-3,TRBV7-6,CASSLSGGITDTQYF
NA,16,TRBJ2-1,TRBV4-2,CASSHGTLGSYNEQFF
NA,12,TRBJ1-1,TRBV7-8,CASSLTLGEAFF
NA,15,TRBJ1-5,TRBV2,CASSDPGGYGQPQHF
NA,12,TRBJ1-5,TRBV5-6,CASSMTGQPQHF
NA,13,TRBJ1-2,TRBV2,CASRYGQNYGYTF
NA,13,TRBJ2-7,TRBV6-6,CASRSRETYEQYF
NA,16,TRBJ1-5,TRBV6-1,CASSEWGGSNNQPQHF
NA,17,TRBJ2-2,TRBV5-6,CASSSRAGRANTGELFF
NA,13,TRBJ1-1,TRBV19,CASSIQRNTEAFF
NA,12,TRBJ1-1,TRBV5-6,CASSLGHTEAFF
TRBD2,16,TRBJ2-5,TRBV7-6,CASSLEASGSKETQYF
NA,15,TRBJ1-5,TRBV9,CASSTGGEVRQPQHF
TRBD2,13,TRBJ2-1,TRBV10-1,CAEVAAGRNEQFF
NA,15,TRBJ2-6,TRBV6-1,CASSSGDSGANVLTF
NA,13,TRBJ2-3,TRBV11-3,CASSPYNTDTQYF
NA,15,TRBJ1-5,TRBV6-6,CASTRIGGQGEPQHF
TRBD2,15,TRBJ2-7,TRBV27,CASSWTSGALYEQYF
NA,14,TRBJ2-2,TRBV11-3,CASSSQTNTGELFF
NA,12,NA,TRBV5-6,CASSLLGYEQYF
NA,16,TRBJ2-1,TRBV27,CASRYNAPTQGNEQFF
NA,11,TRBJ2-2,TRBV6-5,CASRAGGELFF
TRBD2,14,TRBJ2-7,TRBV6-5,CASSQTSGHYEQYF
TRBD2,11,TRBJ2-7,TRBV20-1,CSVAGVYEQYF
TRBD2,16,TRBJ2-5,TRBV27,CASSLWASGVQETQYF
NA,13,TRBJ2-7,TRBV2,CASQGGSSYEQYF
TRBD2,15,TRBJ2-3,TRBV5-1,CASSLAGEDTDTQYF
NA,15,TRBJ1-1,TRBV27,CASSSTGRRNTEAFF
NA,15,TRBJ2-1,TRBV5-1,CASSLETAWGNEQFF
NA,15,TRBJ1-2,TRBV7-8,CASSPWTVGGPGYTF
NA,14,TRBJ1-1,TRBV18,CASSPSRGGTEAFF
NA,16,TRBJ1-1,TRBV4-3,CASSLHPDSLNTEAFF
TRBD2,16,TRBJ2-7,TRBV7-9,CASSSWTSGSRDEQYF
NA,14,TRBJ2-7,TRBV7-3,CASSPLGGGREQYF
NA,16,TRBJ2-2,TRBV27,CASSLIGFANTGELFF
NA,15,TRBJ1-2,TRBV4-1,CASSLIRDGGYGYTF
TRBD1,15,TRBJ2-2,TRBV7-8,CASSFNTGGTGELFF